What follows describes a single T cell receptor beta chain. Its antigen is unknown. Unsorted whole blood supplied the RNA, and germline DNA was extracted too. This entry comes from a study of tumor-infiltrating lymphocytes in primary liver carcinoma. Overall study results and limits: CD8+ and CD4+ repertoires went uncompared, the samples being bulk unsorted. Tumor region pairs overlapped more than did tumor-adjacent and tumor-blood pairs. A significantly higher top-250-clone fraction was recorded for tumors than for blood (p = 0.039).

This CDR3 has 16 residues. CDR1 is SGHAT, CDR2 FQNNGV, per germline. The ends were cut back, 6 bases at V and 2 bases at J, with 17 bases in the middle. Starting from 400 to 500 ng of total RNA, TCR beta cDNA was produced with a primer in the constant region. Three nested multiplex PCR rounds, a slightly modified ARM-PCR, produced the libraries for TCR beta. A C-beta reverse primer and TRBV1-TRBV30 forward primers served in each of the first two PCR rounds, at ten to eleven cycles apiece. TCRdb reprocessed the multiplex PCR reads with MiXCR, giving one entry per CDR3 protein. The sample records approximately 330,000 distinct CDR3 sequences, around three fifths being singletons.

The chain carries TRBV11-2 and TRBJ2-4, with unresolved D. Material: peripheral blood. The sequence came from a man aged 40-49 years with primary liver carcinoma and hepatitis B virus infection. CDR3 protein: CASSYLTGMTKNIQYF. The CDR3 nucleotides are TGTGCCAGCAGTTACTTGACTGGGATGACCAAAAACATTCAGTACTTC.